This T cell receptor (beta chain) derives from a study of cytotoxic CD8 clonotypes in ibrutinib-treated CLL. Study overall: Patient counts were around 11 relapsed/refractory, roughly 15 treatment-naive and under 18 IGHV unmutated.

Sequencing was performed with immunoSEQ multiplex PCR; in TCRdb, only in-frame clones are kept and a portion is missing. The table lists about 30,000 clones, 57% of them singletons. Frozen-stored PBMCs produced 1.5 to 2.5 micrograms of genomic DNA for TCR beta libraries. Germline V CDR1 and CDR2: LGHNA, YNFKEQ. CDR3 length: 17 amino acids. The junction had 6 bases not matched to a gene; V was cut back by 1 base and J by 2 bases. The specimen comprised PBMCs, sampled before ibrutinib treatment. The chain combines TRBV4-2 with TRBJ2-5, with 11 bases aligning to TRBD2. The receptor's source is a human donor with chronic lymphocytic leukemia. Here the CDR3 DNA reads TGTGCCAGCAGCCAAGGGCTAGCGGGGGGTGCTCAAGAGACCCAGTACTTC. It is translated as CASSQGLAGGAQETQYF.